This T cell receptor beta chain came from a study of T cells after posttransplantation cyclophosphamide. General study points: Recipient CMV seropositivity and CMV reactivation strongly tracked TRB clonality. Skin or GI-infiltrating T cells shared few TRB sequences with blood.

Cyclophosphamide on days +3 and +4 followed busulfan-fludarabine conditioning and a marrow graft. The assay was immunoSEQ multiplex PCR, and TCRdb's table has in-frame clones only and misses some. The table includes 20,000 or so clones, 74% detected once. This clone occurred once. Its antigen is as yet unknown. The CDR3 consists of 15 residues. V trimming: 1 base; J trimming: 4 bases; junction bases outside the gene matches: 6. Germline assignment: CDR1 SGHTA and CDR2 FQGNSA. The input for sequencing was PBMCs, taken after an allogeneic stem cell transplant with post-transplant cyclophosphamide. The chain is built from TRBV7-2 and TRBJ1-1; TRBD1 aligns across 7 bases. The clonotype comes from a male patient younger than 45 who received an allogeneic stem cell transplant from a related donor, was CMV-positive, and had acute GVHD only. The graft donor may account for some of the T cells. Here the CDR3 reads CASSLDQGVTTEAFF. The DNA for the CDR3 is TGTGCCAGCAGCTTAGATCAGGGGGTGACCACTGAAGCTTTCTTT.